The 31 T cell receptor beta chains below come from one sample, sequenced in a study of response to subunit inactivated influenza vaccine. TCRdb called the RT-PCR reads again in MiXCR, with one record for every CDR3 protein. This sample has about half a million distinct CDR3 sequences; approximately 24% occur once, and the top ten carry 1.5% to 2%. This specimen was CD4+ T cells sorted from PBMCs, taken about 5 days after vaccination. The receptors stem from a man aged 50 to 60 who received an inactivated influenza vaccine.

V and J are TRBV18 and TRBJ1-1, with TRBD1 matching 8 bases. The CDR3 extends over 15 amino acids. From germline, CDR1 is KGHSH and CDR2 LQKENI. Losses at the gene ends were 5 bases for V and 0 bases for J; bases not matched to a gene: 5. CDR3 sequence: CASSSGQGMNTEAFF. In DNA, the CDR3 is TGTGCCAGCTCATCTGGACAGGGAATGAACACTGAAGCTTTCTTT.

V is TRBV6-2 or TRBV6-3 and J is TRBJ1-2; D might be TRBD1 (5 bases). Germline V gives CDR1 MNHEY, CDR2 SVGEGT. The CDR3 extends over 15 amino acids. V lost 6 bases, J lost 3 bases, and 17 bases lay in between. CDR3 DNA: TGTGCCAGCAGACCGGGACTCACCCTGGACTATGGCTACACCTTC. Translated: CASRPGLTLDYGYTF.

The V and J genes are TRBV2 and TRBJ2-1; 13 positions match TRBD2. Per the germline V gene, CDR1 is SNHLY and CDR2 is FYNNEI. V dropped 5 bases and J dropped 8; count of bases not matched to a gene: 9. The CDR3 is 16 residues long. CDR3 DNA sequence: TGTGCCAGCAGTCCGGGACTAGCGGGGTCCTTCGATGAGCAGTTCTTC. Residues: CASSPGLAGSFDEQFF.

The chain combines TRBV12-3 or TRBV12-4 with TRBJ2-5, with D perhaps matching TRBD2 (6 bases). The CDR3 sequence is 13 residues long. Trimming pared 6 bases from V and 4 bases from J, leaving 12 bases between. As DNA, the CDR3 is TGTGCCAGCAGATTCGAGGGAGGAGAGACCCAGTACTTC. Amino acid sequence: CASRFEGGETQYF.

The CDR3 sequence: CSAAGLAGAAIYNEQFF. CDR3 sequence (DNA): TGCAGCGCTGCGGGACTAGCGGGGGCCGCGATCTACAATGAGCAGTTCTTC. This chain connects TRBV29-1 to TRBJ2-1, with 14 bases fitting TRBD2. Trimming at V came to 7 bases and at J to 3 bases, leaving 11 bases not matched to a gene. This CDR3 has 17 residues. The germline V gene encodes CDR1 SQVTM and CDR2 ANQGSEA.

This clonotype came up a few times. The rearrangement joins TRBV5-1 to TRBJ2-7; D tentatively fits TRBD1 or TRBD2 (5 bases each). V gave up 0 bases and J gave up 5 bases, with 18 bases separating them. This CDR3 is 16 amino acids long. Germline CDR1 is SGHRS and CDR2 is YFSETQ. CDR3 amino acids: CASSLDPGRVGNEQYF. The CDR3, as DNA: TGCGCCAGCAGCTTGGATCCAGGGAGAGTCGGCAACGAGCAGTACTTC.

The table lists this clonotype with a few counts. The rearrangement links TRBV7-9 to TRBJ2-1; 9 bases fit TRBD1. V trimming: 5 bases; J trimming: 2 bases; junction bases outside the gene matches: 7. The CDR3 spans 16 residues. Germline CDR1 SEHNR, CDR2 FQNEAQ (reference sequence). CDR3 sequence reads: CASSPSGTGTYNEQFF. In DNA, the CDR3 is TGTGCCAGCAGCCCGTCCGGGACAGGGACCTACAATGAGCAGTTCTTC.

The sample holds many counts of this clonotype. This chain joins TRBV6-5 and TRBJ2-1; 8 bases are a match to TRBD2. Germline CDR1 is MNHEY and CDR2 is SVGAGI. The CDR3 loop spans 17 amino acids. After removal of 1 base from V and 2 bases from J, the junction contained 7 bases not matched to a gene. CDR3 DNA: TGTGCCAGCAGTTACTTTTCGACTAGCGTCACCTACAATGAGCAGTTCTTC. Protein sequence: CASSYFSTSVTYNEQFF.

Only a few counts were recorded for this clonotype. The chain carries TRBV4-2 and TRBJ1-2, with 7 bases that match TRBD1. The CDR3 totals 14 residues. From germline, CDR1 is LGHNA and CDR2 YNFKEQ. V lost 3 bases to trimming and J lost 4 bases; unmatched junction nucleotides: 5. CDR3: CASSQTQGPYGYTF. The CDR3, as DNA: TGTGCCAGCAGCCAGACACAGGGGCCCTATGGCTACACCTTC.

V usage is TRBV4-3 and J usage is TRBJ2-7, with a tentative D call TRBD2 (5 bases). This CDR3 is 13 amino acids long. Germline V gives CDR1 LGHNA, CDR2 YSLEER. V was pared by 2 bases and J by 3 bases, with 8 bases between. This CDR3 reads CASSQKRGYEQYF. The CDR3 DNA reads TGCGCCAGCAGCCAAAAACGGGGCTACGAGCAGTACTTC.

This clonotype was seen a few times. This rearrangement joins TRBV6-1 to TRBJ2-3; 7 positions match TRBD1. The J segment lost 2 bases and the V segment lost 6 bases, leaving 8 bases of the junction unmatched. Germline V gene lookup returns CDR1 MNHNS and CDR2 SASEGT. The CDR3 has 15 residues. The CDR3 DNA reads as TGTGCCAGCAGAGCACAGGGGACCTTCACAGATACGCAGTATTTT. Translated, it gives CASRAQGTFTDTQYF.

This chain joins TRBV5-1 and TRBJ1-2; the match to TRBD1 covers 8 bases. This CDR3 is 14 amino acids long. CDR1 and CDR2 (germline): SGHRS, YFSETQ. With 5 bases clipped from V and 5 bases from J, the junction kept 8 bases outside the gene matches. Written as DNA, the CDR3 is TGCGCCAGCAGACCTTCCGGGACAGGATATGGCTACACCTTC. The encoded protein is CASRPSGTGYGYTF.

This clonotype was counted only a few times. This chain joins TRBV6-1 and TRBJ2-2, with TRBD1 matching 12 bases. This CDR3 is built from 16 residues. V dropped 7 bases and J dropped 5; count of bases not matched to a gene: 8. Germline CDR1 MNHNS, CDR2 SASEGT. CDR3 sequence: CASKGGQGARTGELFF. DNA for the CDR3: TGTGCCAGCAAGGGGGGACAGGGGGCGCGTACCGGGGAGCTGTTTTTT.

This chain connects TRBV30 to TRBJ1-1, with 7 bases aligning to TRBD1. CDR3 size: 13 residues. Germline trimming cut 2 bases from V and 1 base from J; bases unmatched to any gene: 1. Germline CDR1 and CDR2: GTSNPN and SVGIG (reference sequence). CDR3 DNA sequence: TGTGCCTGGAGTCGGACAGGGAACACTGAAGCTTTCTTT. Translating gives CAWSRTGNTEAFF.

This clonotype has a handful of counts. The rearrangement joins TRBV7-2 to TRBJ2-7; TRBD1 might be the D (6 bases). Germline V gene lookup returns CDR1 SGHTA and CDR2 FQGNSA. The ends were cut back, 1 base at V and 5 bases at J, with 9 bases in the middle. There are 13 residues in the CDR3. CDR3 coding DNA: TGTGCCAGCAGCTTAGGACGACAGGACGAGCAGTACTTC. Encoded protein: CASSLGRQDEQYF.

This clonotype was seen a few times. V and J are TRBV24-1 and TRBJ2-1; 10 bases are a match to TRBD1. V lost 5 bases, J lost 2 bases, and 5 bases stayed unmatched. Germline V CDR1 and CDR2: KGHDR, SFDVKD. The CDR3 loop spans 16 amino acids. CDR3 nucleotide sequence: TGTGCCACCAGTGGTCCGGGACAGGGGACCTACAATGAGCAGTTCTTC. Its protein is CATSGPGQGTYNEQFF.

The V gene is TRBV6-5, the J gene TRBJ2-7; 9 bases align to TRBD2. Germline lookup yields CDR1 MNHEY and CDR2 SVGAGI. The CDR3 contains 14 residues. Unmatched junction bases numbered 6, after V lost 3 bases and J lost 6 bases. The DNA for the CDR3 is TGTGCCAGCAGTTATAGACGTAGCGGGGGCGAGCAGTACTTC. It encodes CASSYRRSGGEQYF.

In this sample, this clonotype turned up a few times. The gene calls are TRBV29-1 and TRBJ2-1; D is perhaps TRBD1 (5 bases). Trimming shortened V by 7 bases and J by 0 bases, and 10 bases separated the two germline ends. CDR1 is SQVTM and CDR2 is ANQGSEA in the germline V gene. The CDR3 is 13 amino acids. CDR3 loop: CSGKGYSYNEQFF. In nucleotides, the CDR3 is TGCAGCGGGAAGGGGTACTCCTACAATGAGCAGTTCTTC.

This chain connects TRBV24-1 to TRBJ2-2; TRBD2 matches 9 bases. Germline lookup yields CDR1 KGHDR and CDR2 SFDVKD. Unmatched junction bases numbered 16, after V lost 7 bases and J lost 5 bases. This CDR3 contains 18 residues. This CDR3 reads CATSAKWGQREETGELFF. DNA for the CDR3: TGTGCCACCAGCGCTAAATGGGGCCAGCGGGAGGAAACCGGGGAGCTGTTTTTT.

This clonotype was counted only a few times. The rearrangement joins TRBV29-1 to TRBJ2-3, with 11 bases that match TRBD1. Germline V gene sequence: CDR1 SQVTM, CDR2 ANQGSEA. This CDR3 comprises 14 residues. Here the CDR3 DNA reads TGCAGTGCTGCTGGGACAGGGGGGACAGATACGCAGTATTTT. Its translation is CSAAGTGGTDTQYF.

The chain joins TRBV5-1 to TRBJ2-5; D may be TRBD1 or TRBD2 (6 bases each). The CDR3 has 14 amino acids. The ends were cut back, 3 bases at V and 2 bases at J, with 11 bases in the middle. Germline V gene lookup returns CDR1 SGHRS and CDR2 YFSETQ. CDR3 DNA: TGCGCCAGCAGCTGGGGGGCAGGTCAAGAGACCCAGTACTTC. Amino acids: CASSWGAGQETQYF.

This clonotype was counted once. The chain links TRBV7-9 to TRBJ2-7; D is tentatively TRBD1 or TRBD2 (5 bases each). The ends were cut back, 5 bases at V and 4 bases at J, with 18 bases in the middle. The germline CDR1 and CDR2 sequences are SEHNR and FQNEAQ (reference sequence). This CDR3 has 15 amino acids. The CDR3 protein is CASSKEAAREYEQYF. The CDR3 DNA reads TGTGCCAGCAGCAAGGAGGCCGCCAGGGAGTACGAGCAGTACTTC. Full variable domain (missing parts from reference TRBV7-9 and TRBJ2-7): DTGVSQNPRHKITKRGQNVTFRCDPISEHNRLYWYRQTLGQGPEFLTYFQNEAQLEKSRLLSDRFSAERPKGSFSTLEIQRTEQGDSAMYLCASSKEAAREYEQYFGPGTRLTVT.

The V gene is TRBV12-3 or TRBV12-4, the J gene TRBJ2-2; weak D call: TRBD2 (8 bases). There are 15 residues in the CDR3. Trimming stripped 8 bases from V and 2 bases from J, with 15 bases between. CDR3 residues: CASGTAGVNTGELFF. Here the CDR3 DNA reads TGTGCCAGCGGGACAGCGGGGGTCAACACCGGGGAGCTGTTTTTT.

The gene calls are TRBV20-1 and TRBJ2-1, with TRBD2 matching over 11 bases. Trimming took 1 base from V and 7 from J; bases not matched to a gene: 3. CDR3 length equals 14 residues. The germline V gene encodes CDR1 DFQATT and CDR2 SNEGSKA (reference sequence). The CDR3 bases are TGCAGTGCTAGAGTTAGCGGGAGGGGTAATGAGCAGTTCTTC. Translated, it gives CSARVSGRGNEQFF.

The V call is TRBV19, the J call TRBJ2-4; D remains unclear. V was shortened by 5 bases and J by 4 bases, with 15 bases between the two germline ends. Germline V gene data show CDR1 as LNHDA and CDR2 as SQIVND (reference sequence). The CDR3 extends over 15 amino acids. CDR3 in amino acids: CASSPLVDGKNIQYF. As DNA, the CDR3 is TGTGCCAGTAGTCCCTTGGTGGACGGAAAAAACATTCAGTACTTC.

This clonotype was observed a few times. The chain uses TRBV20-1 and TRBJ2-3, with TRBD1 matching over 10 bases. This CDR3 has 15 amino acids. Germline values: CDR1 DFQATT, CDR2 SNEGSKA (reference sequence). V lost 3 bases, J lost 4 bases, and 7 bases stayed unmatched. CDR3 amino acids: CSASPGQGHPDTQYF. CDR3 sequence (DNA): TGCAGTGCTAGCCCGGGACAGGGGCACCCAGATACGCAGTATTTT.

This clonotype showed up just a few times. The CDR3 spells CAINRDRNSPLHF. The CDR3 DNA reads as TGTGCCATCAACCGCGACCGTAATTCACCCCTCCACTTT. This sequence joins TRBV10-3 and TRBJ1-6; D unclear. The V end was cut by 7 bases, the J end by 6 bases, with 10 bases between. The CDR3 is made up of 13 amino acids. Germline loops: CDR1 ENHRY, CDR2 SYGVKD.

The rearrangement uses TRBV5-5 and TRBJ2-3; 8 nucleotides match TRBD1. V shed 3 bases, J shed 2 bases, and the junction held 8 bases outside the gene matches. In germline, CDR1 is SGHKS, CDR2 YYEKEE (reference sequence). The CDR3 covers 16 residues. CDR3 region: CASSSSGQEFTDTQYF. The CDR3 DNA follows: TGTGCCAGCAGCTCTTCGGGACAGGAGTTCACAGATACGCAGTATTTT.

V is TRBV6-2 or TRBV6-3 and J is TRBJ1-1; D is perhaps TRBD1 (5 bases). CDR1 is MNHEY, CDR2 SVGEGT, per germline. The V end was cut by 2 bases, the J end by 11 bases, with 9 bases between. The CDR3 consists of 11 residues. CDR3 amino acids: CASSYEGLAFF. The DNA of the CDR3 is TGTGCCAGCAGTTACGAGGGACTGGCTTTCTTT.

This clonotype was seen a handful of times. The V call is TRBV5-1, the J call TRBJ1-1, with TRBD1 identical over 12 bases. Germline CDR1 and CDR2: SGHRS and YFSETQ. The V segment lost 2 bases and the J segment 4 bases; nucleotides outside the gene matches: 6. The CDR3 sequence is 16 residues long. This CDR3 is CASSLGDRGPVTEAFF. CDR3 DNA sequence: TGCGCCAGCAGCTTAGGGGACAGGGGGCCGGTCACTGAAGCTTTCTTT.

This clonotype was detected only a few times. The J gene is TRBJ2-1, the V gene TRBV15; the D is unclear. The CDR3 totals 16 residues. Germline CDR1 LNHNV, CDR2 YYDKDF (reference sequence). The V gene lost 6 bases and the J gene lost 0 bases, with 15 bases spanning the gap. CDR3 in amino acids: CATSTPAAASYNEQFF. The CDR3, as DNA: TGTGCCACCAGTACCCCTGCGGCGGCCTCCTACAATGAGCAGTTCTTC.